Described below is a single T cell receptor (beta chain) sequence and its context. Its antigen is still unknown. Per-base qualities were not stored, and no clone one base away is much larger. This entry comes from a study of graft-versus-host responses after intestinal transplantation (dated by TCRdb to 2020 to 2023). Study-level background: Recipients received multivisceral, liver-intestinal, or isolated intestinal transplants. Donor T cell macrochimerism was defined as a peak of at least 4% donor T cells among recipient peripheral blood mononuclear cells. Of the 20 to 25 intestinal transplant recipients enrolled in the cohort, one of whom was a retransplant, a few patients without pretransplant specimens were excluded. To identify alloreactive clones, pre-transplant mixed lymphocyte reaction products were sequenced and compared with unstimulated pre-transplant donor and recipient T cells. After intestinal transplantation, graft-versus-host and host-versus-graft alloreactive T cell clones were followed in the graft, circulation and bone marrow using bulk TCR-beta CDR3 sequencing. Every recipient was given anti-thymocyte globulin induction, followed by roughly 3 years of maintenance tacrolimus and steroids. Rather than being sequenced by the commercial service, samples from three later patients were sequenced in-house on an Illumina MiSeq and processed with MiXCR. Results and caveats for the whole study, not just this receptor: Peak levels of circulating GvH clones were associated with declines in HvG clones early after transplant. GvH clones turned up in recipient bone marrow, with some appearing earlier in ileal mucosa or blood, a pattern consistent with an intestinal mucosal origin. In patients with donor T cell macrochimerism, the allografts had high GvH to HvG T cell clonal ratios. Conclusions were limited by the relatively low number and heterogeneity of intestinal transplant patients.

After transplant, bone marrow was aspirated from the posterior iliac crest or from another site selected by the physician. Libraries were made using the immunoSEQ multiplex PCR assay. For most patients, genomic DNA was subjected to high-throughput TCR-beta CDR3 sequencing by Adaptive Biotechnologies. The authors' pipeline ran thus. Adaptive's ImmunoSEQ software was the source of the TCR sequencing data for fewer than 20 patients, while a few other patients were processed with MiXCR and VDJtools. CDR3 nucleotide sequences shared between donor and recipient were removed because their origin could not be assigned. At least 2-fold expansion over unstimulated cells and a minimum CFSE-low frequency of 0.002% (template counts) or 0.001% (read counts) were required for clones to be classified as alloreactive. Clones detected in sequenced pre-transplant spleen, lymph node, or MLR CFSE-low populations of the donor or recipient were defined as mappable. The cumulative frequency of alloreactive clones was calculated as a percentage of all sequences, weighted by copy number. TCRdb mirrors the immuneACCESS table, restricted to in-frame sequences. Some clones are absent from its copies; in checked studies, under half trace to an unresolved V gene, and the reason for the others is unknown. V and J calls and clone size come straight from that table; D and trimming were deduced from the DNA. The table for this sample lists roughly 70,000 clones; approximately 92% of them were counted only once. The top ten hold roughly 6.7% of the sample.

CDR1 and CDR2 (MNHEY, SMNVEV) derive from the germline V gene (reference sequence). The CDR3, cysteine through phenylalanine, is 19 amino acids long. Only the CDR3 DNA stays, 57 bases, in frame from base 1. V and J are trimmed by 5 bases and 2 bases, and the gene matches miss 17 bases of the junction. This clonotype was sampled from a human patient who received an intestinal transplant, so some T cells may come from the graft donor. In this chain, TRBV27 is recombined with TRBJ2-1; 8 central bases correspond to TRBD2. The input for sequencing was bone marrow, taken approximately 740 days after intestinal transplantation. The DNA reads as follows: TGTGCCAGCAGTCCTCTCCCCGGGACTAGAGTCAAACCCTACAATGAGCAGTTCTTC. Translation gives CASSPLPGTRVKPYNEQFF.